These 10 T cell receptor beta chains were sequenced from one sample in a study of T cell changes during pregnancy in multiple sclerosis. Clones were sequenced by immunoSEQ multiplex PCR, and TCRdb holds only the in-frame ones, with some missing. The repertoire has about 92,000 clones, about 93% of them found once; the top ten carry roughly 4%. The sequencing here drew on peripheral blood, taken in the first trimester of pregnancy. The receptors were sampled from a female donor with multiple sclerosis, enrolled in a pregnancy study.

V gene TRBV6-1 combines with J gene TRBJ1-4; D gene uncertain. In germline, CDR1 is MNHNS, CDR2 SASEGT. The CDR3 length is 15 residues. V was cut by 0 bases and J by 4 bases, with 9 bases left in between. This CDR3 reads CASSEALSFNEKLFF. Here the CDR3 DNA reads TGTGCCAGCAGTGAAGCACTATCTTTTAATGAAAAACTGTTTTTT.

The genes are TRBV6-1 and TRBJ1-2; the D is unclear. CDR3 length: 12 amino acids. V lost 4 bases to trimming and J lost 4 bases, with 7 bases between them. Germline lookup yields CDR1 MNHNS and CDR2 SASEGT. The CDR3 DNA is TGTGCCAGCAGTGTTACAGTCTATGGCTACACCTTC. It yields the protein CASSVTVYGYTF.

The J gene is TRBJ2-1, the V gene TRBV18, with a possible D match to TRBD2 (6 bases). CDR1 is KGHSH and CDR2 is LQKENI in the germline V gene. The germline V and J ends were trimmed by 6 bases and 5 bases, with 20 bases remaining between them. The CDR3 has 16 amino acids. CDR3 sequence reads: CASSPLLGGINNEQFF. CDR3 coding DNA: TGTGCCAGCTCTCCCTTATTAGGAGGGATAAACAATGAGCAGTTCTTC. Full variable domain (remainder filled in from reference TRBV18 and TRBJ2-1): NAGVMQNPRHLVRRRGQEARLRCSPMKGHSHVYWYRQLPEEGLKFMVYLQKENIIDESGMPKERFSAEFPKEGPSILRIQQVVRGDSAAYFCASSPLLGGINNEQFFGPGTRLTVL.

This chain links TRBV7-9 with TRBJ1-5; D call uncertain. Germline V gene lookup returns CDR1 SEHNR and CDR2 FQNEAQ (reference sequence). This CDR3 is built from 16 residues. Trimming pared 0 bases from V and 2 bases from J, leaving 11 bases between. CDR3 DNA sequence: TGTGCCAGCAGCTTAGCGCTCGGGGTTGGCAATCAGCCCCAGCATTTT. Translating gives CASSLALGVGNQPQHF.

The chain has TRBV7-2 and TRBJ1-2; 9 nucleotides line up with TRBD1. After removal of 5 bases from V and 5 bases from J, the junction contained 6 bases not matched to a gene. CDR1 is SGHTA, CDR2 FQGNSA, per germline. This CDR3 has 14 amino acids. CDR3 loop: CASSQQGAEYGYTF. The CDR3 DNA reads as TGTGCCAGCAGCCAACAGGGGGCAGAGTATGGCTACACCTTC.

The rearrangement links TRBV2 to TRBJ2-6; 9 bases match TRBD2. Germline CDR1 and CDR2: SNHLY and FYNNEI. V lost 0 bases, J lost 1 base, and 10 bases stayed unmatched. The CDR3 is 20 amino acids. The CDR3 region has the DNA TGTGCCAGCAGTGAAGCGCGGGGACTAGCTCTTTCGTCTGGGGCCAACGTCCTGACTTTC. It is translated as CASSEARGLALSSGANVLTF.

The sample holds one count of this clone. This chain links TRBV11-3 with TRBJ2-2; D perhaps matches TRBD2 (6 bases). V dropped 1 base and J dropped 3 bases, with 18 bases sitting between them. Per the germline V gene, CDR1 is SGHNT and CDR2 is YENEEA. The CDR3 runs 18 residues. CDR3 sequence: CASSLGPLGGEDTGELFF. CDR3 sequence (DNA): TGTGCCAGCAGCTTAGGTCCCCTGGGCGGGGAAGACACCGGGGAGCTGTTTTTT.

This clone was counted once. V and J are TRBV5-6 and TRBJ2-1; TRBD2 aligns across 12 bases. Trimming took 5 bases from V and 4 from J; bases not matched to a gene: 4. This CDR3 region has 15 residues. The germline CDR1 and CDR2 sequences are SGHDT and YYEEEE. The CDR3 DNA reads TGTGCCAGCAGTTGGACTAGCGGGGATTACAATGAGCAGTTCTTC. Translated: CASSWTSGDYNEQFF.

The CDR3 DNA reads TGTGCCAGCAGCTCAACAGGGGCCCCAGCGAACACTGAAGCTTTCTTT. It is translated as CASSSTGAPANTEAFF. The chain couples TRBV7-9 to TRBJ1-1; 7 bases map to TRBD1. The CDR3 is 16 residues long. CDR1 SEHNR and CDR2 FQNEAQ come from the germline V gene (reference sequence). V trimming: 4 bases; J trimming: 1 base; junction bases outside the gene matches: 9.

This clone appeared a single time. The V and J genes are TRBV14 and TRBJ2-3; TRBD2 matches at 8 bases. Germline-derived CDR1 and CDR2 are SGHDN and FVKESK. Losses at the gene ends were 1 base for V and 11 bases for J; bases not matched to a gene: 5. The CDR3 spans 13 residues. The CDR3 sequence: CASSQAGGGMQYF. For the CDR3, the DNA is TGTGCCAGCAGCCAAGCGGGAGGGGGTATGCAGTATTTT.